This paragraph reports one T cell receptor beta chain. This record comes from a study of technical replicates of blood from several donors. The repertoire was sequenced with immunoSEQ multiplex PCR; TCRdb's copy has only in-frame clones and lacks some. The sample lists some 90,000 clones, roughly 95% seen once, with approximately 0.36% in the top ten. CDR3 size: 14 residues. The V segment lost 5 bases and the J segment 3 bases; nucleotides outside the gene matches: 7. The V gene's germline CDR1 is MGHRA and CDR2 YSYEKL. The chain combines TRBV4-1 with TRBJ2-7; 7 positions agree with TRBD1. The sequence derives from a human donor in good health. Sequenced sample: T cells isolated from PBMCs. The CDR3 bases are TGCGCCAGCAGCGAACGGGACAGTGACTACGAGCAGTACTTC. Its translation: CASSERDSDYEQYF.